Here is one T cell receptor (beta chain) with its context. Germline V gene sequence: CDR1 MNHEY, CDR2 SVGAGI. The CDR3 extends over 15 amino acids. V was clipped by 2 bases and J by 1 base, with 11 bases between them. This specimen belongs to a study of CD8 T cells in ankylosing spondylitis. TCRdb ran MiXCR on the 5' RACE reads and lists one entry per CDR3 protein. The sample lists hundreds of thousands of distinct CDR3 sequences, about 9.1% seen once, with around 7% in the top ten. The TCR was taken from a male donor with ankylosing spondylitis or in good health (not recorded which). The chain combines TRBV6-5 with TRBJ2-5; D possibly corresponds to TRBD2 (5 bases). Sequencing used blood, either unsorted or a sorted T cell fraction (not recorded which). The CDR3: CASSYAERRQETQYF. The CDR3 bases are TGTGCCAGCAGTTACGCGGAGCGGCGCCAAGAGACCCAGTACTTC.